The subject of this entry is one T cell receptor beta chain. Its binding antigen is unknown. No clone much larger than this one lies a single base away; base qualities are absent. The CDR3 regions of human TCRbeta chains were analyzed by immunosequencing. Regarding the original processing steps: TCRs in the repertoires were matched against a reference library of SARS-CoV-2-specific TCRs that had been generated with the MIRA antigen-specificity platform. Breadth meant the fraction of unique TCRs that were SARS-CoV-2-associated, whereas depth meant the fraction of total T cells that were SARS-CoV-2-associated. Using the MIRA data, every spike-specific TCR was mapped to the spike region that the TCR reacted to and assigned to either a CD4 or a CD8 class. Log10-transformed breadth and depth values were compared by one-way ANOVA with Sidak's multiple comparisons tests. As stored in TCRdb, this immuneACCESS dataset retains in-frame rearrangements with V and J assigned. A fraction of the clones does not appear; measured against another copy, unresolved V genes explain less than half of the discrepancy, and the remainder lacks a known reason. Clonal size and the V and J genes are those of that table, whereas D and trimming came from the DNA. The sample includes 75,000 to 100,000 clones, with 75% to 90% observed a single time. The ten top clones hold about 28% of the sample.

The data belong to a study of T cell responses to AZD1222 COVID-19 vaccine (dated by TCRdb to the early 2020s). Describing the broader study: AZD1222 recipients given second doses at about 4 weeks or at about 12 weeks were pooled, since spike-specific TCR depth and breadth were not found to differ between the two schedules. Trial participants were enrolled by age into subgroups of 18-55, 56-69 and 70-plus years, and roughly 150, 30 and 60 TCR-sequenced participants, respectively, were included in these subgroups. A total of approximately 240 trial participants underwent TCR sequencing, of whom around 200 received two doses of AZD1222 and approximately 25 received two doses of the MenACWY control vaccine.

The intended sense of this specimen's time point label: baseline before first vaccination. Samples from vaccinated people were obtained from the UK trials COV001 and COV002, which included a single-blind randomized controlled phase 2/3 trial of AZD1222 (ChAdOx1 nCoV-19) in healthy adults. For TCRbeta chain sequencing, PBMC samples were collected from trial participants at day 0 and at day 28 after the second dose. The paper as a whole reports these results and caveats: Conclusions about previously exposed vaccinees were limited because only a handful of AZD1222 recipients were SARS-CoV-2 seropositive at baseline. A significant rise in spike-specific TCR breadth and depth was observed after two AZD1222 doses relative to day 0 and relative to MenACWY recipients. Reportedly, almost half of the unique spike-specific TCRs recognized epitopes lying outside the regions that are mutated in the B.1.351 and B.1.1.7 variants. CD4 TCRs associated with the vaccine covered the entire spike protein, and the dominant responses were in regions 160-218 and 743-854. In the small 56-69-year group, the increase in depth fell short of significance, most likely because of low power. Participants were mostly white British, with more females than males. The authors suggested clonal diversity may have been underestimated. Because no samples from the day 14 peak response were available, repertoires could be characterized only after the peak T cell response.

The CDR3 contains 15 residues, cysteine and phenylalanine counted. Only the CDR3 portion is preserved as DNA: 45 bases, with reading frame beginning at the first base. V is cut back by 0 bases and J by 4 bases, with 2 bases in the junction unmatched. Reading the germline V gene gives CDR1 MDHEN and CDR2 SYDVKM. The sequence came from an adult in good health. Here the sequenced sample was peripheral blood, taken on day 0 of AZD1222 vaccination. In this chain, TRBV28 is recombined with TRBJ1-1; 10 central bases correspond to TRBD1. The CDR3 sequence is CASSLWGQGSTEAFF. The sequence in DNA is TGTGCCAGCAGTTTATGGGGACAGGGGTCCACTGAAGCTTTCTTT.